The T cell receptor beta chain described here comes from a study of vaccination effects on CD4 cells after COVID-19. The culture ran for approximately 10 days, and then CD4+ T cells were isolated. A remark on this clone: Its antigen is not identified.

Repertoires were generated with immunoSEQ multiplex PCR, while TCRdb's copy carries only in-frame clones and drops some. The sample records 70,000 to 85,000 clones, 60% to 80% being singletons. The germline gives CDR1 SGHDT, CDR2 YYEEEE. With 2 bases removed from V and 0 bases from J, the gap between germline ends came to 12 bases. The CDR3 loop spans 16 amino acids. The TCR originated in a human donor who received a COVID-19 vaccine. The chain joins TRBV5-6 to TRBJ1-5, with D possibly TRBD1 on 5 matching bases. This sample comprised CD4+ T cells from PBMCs cultured without peptide, obtained before COVID-19 vaccination. The CDR3 DNA reads TGTGCCAGCAGCTTCCAGGGTCTCTATAGCAATCAGCCCCAGCATTTT. Its translation is CASSFQGLYSNQPQHF.